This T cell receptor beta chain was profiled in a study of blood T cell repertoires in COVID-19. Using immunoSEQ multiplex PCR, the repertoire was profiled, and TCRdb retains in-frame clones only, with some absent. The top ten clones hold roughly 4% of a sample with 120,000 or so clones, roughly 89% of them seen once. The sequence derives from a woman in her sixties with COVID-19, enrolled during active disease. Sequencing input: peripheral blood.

The CDR3: CASSPRPSTGDYGYTF. CDR3 coding DNA: TGTGCCAGCAGCCCTCGCCCCTCGACAGGCGACTATGGCTACACCTTC. The rearrangement links TRBV7-9 to TRBJ1-2, with D perhaps matching TRBD1 (6 bases). The CDR3 extends over 16 amino acids. CDR1 and CDR2 (germline): SEHNR, FQNEAQ (reference sequence). Trimming stripped 5 bases from V and 3 bases from J, with 19 bases between.